This passage covers 8 T cell receptor beta chains from one sample sequenced in a study of cytomegalovirus exposure and HLA in healthy donors. Clones were sequenced by immunoSEQ multiplex PCR, and TCRdb holds only the in-frame ones, with some missing. The sample contains 200,000 to 250,000 clones, less than 90% of which appear only once. The sequencing sample was made of PBMCs. These receptors were collected from a woman in her late teens or twenties in good health and CMV-seronegative.

The chain employs TRBV2 and TRBJ1-2; the D is unclear. Germline assignment: CDR1 SNHLY and CDR2 FYNNEI. This CDR3 contains 13 residues. Trimming removed 8 bases from V and 4 bases from J, with 14 bases in between. The CDR3 region has the DNA TGTGCCAGCCAAGTTAGCCTCATCTATGGCTACACCTTC. Translated: CASQVSLIYGYTF.

The CDR3 reads CASTTRRGVTEAFF. The CDR3 DNA reads as TGTGCCAGCACCACTCGCCGGGGGGTCACTGAAGCTTTCTTT. This rearrangement joins TRBV2 to TRBJ1-1, with D perhaps TRBD1 (5 bases). The germline gives CDR1 SNHLY, CDR2 FYNNEI. The CDR3 runs to 14 residues. The V and J ends lost 7 bases and 4 bases respectively, with 16 bases between them.

Details on this clone: This specimen includes other DNA sequences encoding the same CDR3. V and J are TRBV5-6 and TRBJ1-2, with D unresolved. The CDR3 sequence is 12 residues long. CDR1 is SGHDT and CDR2 is YYEEEE in the germline V gene. Trimming left V 1 base short and J 8 bases short, with 9 bases between. CDR3 coding DNA: TGTGCCAGCAGCTTGAGATTGGGGGGCTACACCTTC. Amino acid sequence: CASSLRLGGYTF.

The V call is TRBV19, the J call TRBJ1-4; D gene uncertain. The V and J ends lost 3 bases and 6 bases respectively, with 8 bases between them. Per the germline V gene, CDR1 is LNHDA and CDR2 is SQIVND (reference sequence). The CDR3 extends over 13 amino acids. CDR3 sequence reads: CASSMNSHEKLFF. In DNA form, the CDR3 reads TGTGCCAGTAGTATGAACAGCCATGAAAAACTGTTTTTT.

V gene TRBV27 combines with J gene TRBJ2-5; 9 bases agree with TRBD1. Looked up from germline, CDR1 is MNHEY and CDR2 is SMNVEV (reference sequence). Trimming cost V 3 bases and J 3 bases; bases outside gene matches: 2. CDR3 size: 14 residues. The CDR3 nucleotides are TGTGCCAGCAGTTTCCGGGACAGGGAAGAGACCCAGTACTTC. Protein product: CASSFRDREETQYF.

This clone was found a few times. V is TRBV2 and J is TRBJ1-2, with D maybe TRBD1 (5 bases). CDR3 length: 13 residues. Trimming pared 0 bases from V and 7 bases from J, leaving 9 bases between. Germline CDR1 is SNHLY and CDR2 is FYNNEI. This chain's CDR3 is CASSEARVSGYTF. The CDR3 DNA reads as TGTGCCAGCAGTGAAGCCAGGGTCAGTGGCTACACCTTC.

The chain has TRBV11-2 and TRBJ2-7, with D perhaps TRBD1 (6 bases). Per germline, CDR1 SGHAT and CDR2 FQNNGV. V lost 5 bases and J 5 bases, leaving 10 bases between the germline ends. CDR3 size: 12 residues. CDR3 sequence: CASSTGTHEQYF. CDR3 in DNA: TGTGCCAGCAGCACAGGGACCCACGAGCAGTACTTC. Full variable domain (rest looked up from reference TRBV11-2 and TRBJ2-7): EAGVAQSPRYKIIEKRQSVAFWCNPISGHATLYWYQQILGQGPKLLIQFQNNGVVDDSQLPKDRFSAERLKGVDSTLKIQPAKLEDSAVYLCASSTGTHEQYFGPGTRLTVT.

This clone was recorded once. The V gene is TRBV4-2, the J gene TRBJ2-7; D is perhaps TRBD2 (6 bases). V was shortened by 4 bases and J by 4 bases, with 17 bases between the two germline ends. The CDR3 has 15 residues. The germline gives CDR1 LGHNA, CDR2 YNFKEQ. The CDR3 reads CASSRVYGSRYEQYF. The CDR3 bases are TGTGCCAGCAGCCGAGTGTACGGGAGTCGATACGAGCAGTACTTC.